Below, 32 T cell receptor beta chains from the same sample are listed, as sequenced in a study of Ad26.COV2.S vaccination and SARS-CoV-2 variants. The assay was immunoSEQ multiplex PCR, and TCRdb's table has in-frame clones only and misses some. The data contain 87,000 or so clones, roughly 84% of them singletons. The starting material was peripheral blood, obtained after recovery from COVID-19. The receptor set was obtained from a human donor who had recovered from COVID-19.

The CDR3 spells CASSALAGVIDTQYF. DNA for the CDR3: TGTGCCAGCAGCGCTCTAGCGGGAGTGATAGATACGCAGTATTTT. This chain joins TRBV7-2 and TRBJ2-3; 10 bases match TRBD2. From germline, CDR1 is SGHTA and CDR2 FQGNSA. With V trimmed by 5 bases and J by 5 bases, 7 bases remained unmatched. CDR3 length: 15 residues. The variable domain in full, with the rest retrieved from reference TRBV7-2 and TRBJ2-3, is GAGVSQSPSNKVTEKGKDVELRCDPISGHTALYWYRQSLGQGLEFLIYFQGNSAPDKSGLPSDRFSAERTGGSVSTLTIQRTQQEDSAVYLCASSALAGVIDTQYFGPGTRLTVL.

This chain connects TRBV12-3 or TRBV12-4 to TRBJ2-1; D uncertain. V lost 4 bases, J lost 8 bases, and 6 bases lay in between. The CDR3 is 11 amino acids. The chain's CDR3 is CASSYVHEQFF. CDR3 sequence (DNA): TGTGCCAGCAGTTACGTCCATGAGCAGTTCTTC.

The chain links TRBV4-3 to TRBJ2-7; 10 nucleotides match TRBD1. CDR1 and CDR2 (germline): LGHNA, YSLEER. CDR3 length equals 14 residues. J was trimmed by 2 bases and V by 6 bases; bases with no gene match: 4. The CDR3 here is CASRPGQGAYEQYF. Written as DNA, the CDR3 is TGCGCCAGCAGACCAGGACAGGGGGCCTACGAGCAGTACTTC.

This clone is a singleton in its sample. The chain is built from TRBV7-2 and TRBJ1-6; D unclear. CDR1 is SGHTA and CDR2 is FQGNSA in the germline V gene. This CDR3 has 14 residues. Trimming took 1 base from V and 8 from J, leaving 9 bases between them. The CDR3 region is CASSLEWRDSPLHF. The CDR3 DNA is TGTGCCAGCAGCTTAGAATGGAGGGATTCACCCCTCCACTTT.

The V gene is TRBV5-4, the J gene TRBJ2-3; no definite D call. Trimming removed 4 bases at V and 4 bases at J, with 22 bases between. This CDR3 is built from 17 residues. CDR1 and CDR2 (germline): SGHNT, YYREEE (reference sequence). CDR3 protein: CASSLEPKRIVADTQYF. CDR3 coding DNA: TGTGCCAGCAGCCTTGAACCTAAGAGGATAGTTGCAGATACGCAGTATTTT. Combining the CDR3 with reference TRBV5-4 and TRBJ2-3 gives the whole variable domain ETGVTQSPTHLIKTRGQQVTLRCSSQSGHNTVSWYQQALGQGPQFIFQYYREEENGRGNFPPRFSGLQFPNYSSELNVNALELDDSALYLCASSLEPKRIVADTQYFGPGTRLTVL.

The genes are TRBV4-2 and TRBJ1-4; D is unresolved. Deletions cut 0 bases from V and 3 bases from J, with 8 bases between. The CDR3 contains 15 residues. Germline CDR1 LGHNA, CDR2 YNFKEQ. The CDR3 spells CASSQDDVPNEKLFF. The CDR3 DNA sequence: TGTGCCAGCAGCCAAGATGACGTGCCTAATGAAAAACTGTTTTTT.

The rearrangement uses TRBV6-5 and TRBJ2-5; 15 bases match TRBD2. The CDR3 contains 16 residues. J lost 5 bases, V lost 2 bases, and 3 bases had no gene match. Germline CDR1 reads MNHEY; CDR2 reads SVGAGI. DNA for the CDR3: TGTGCCAGCAGTTACCGGACTAGCGGGAGGGGTGAGACCCAGTACTTC. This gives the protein CASSYRTSGRGETQYF.

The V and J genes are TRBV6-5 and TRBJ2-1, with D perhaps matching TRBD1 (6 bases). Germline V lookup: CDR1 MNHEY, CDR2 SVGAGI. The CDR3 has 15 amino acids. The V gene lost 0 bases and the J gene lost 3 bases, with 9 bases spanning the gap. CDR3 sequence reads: CASSYSGANYNEQFF. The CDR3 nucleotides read TGTGCCAGCAGTTACTCGGGGGCGAACTACAATGAGCAGTTCTTC.

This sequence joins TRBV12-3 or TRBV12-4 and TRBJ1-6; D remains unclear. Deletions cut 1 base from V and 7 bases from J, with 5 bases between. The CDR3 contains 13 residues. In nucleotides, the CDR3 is TGTGCCAGCAGTTTAGTCAGCAATTCACCCCTCCACTTT. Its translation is CASSLVSNSPLHF.

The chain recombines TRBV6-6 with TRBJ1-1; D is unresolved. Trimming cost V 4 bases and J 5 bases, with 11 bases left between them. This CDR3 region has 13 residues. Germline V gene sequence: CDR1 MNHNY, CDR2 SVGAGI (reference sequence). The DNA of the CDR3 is TGTGCCAGCAGTTTAGACCCCGGGACTGAAGCTTTCTTT. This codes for CASSLDPGTEAFF.

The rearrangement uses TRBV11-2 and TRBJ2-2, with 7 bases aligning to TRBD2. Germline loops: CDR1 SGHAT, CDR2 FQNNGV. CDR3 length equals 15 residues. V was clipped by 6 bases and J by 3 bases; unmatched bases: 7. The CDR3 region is CASSIGRGYTGELFF. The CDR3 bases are TGTGCCAGCAGTATCGGGCGGGGGTACACCGGGGAGCTGTTTTTT.

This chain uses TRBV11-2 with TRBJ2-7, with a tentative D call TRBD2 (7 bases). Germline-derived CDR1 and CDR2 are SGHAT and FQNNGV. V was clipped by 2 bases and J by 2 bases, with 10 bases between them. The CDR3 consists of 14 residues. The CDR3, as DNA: TGTGCCAGCAGCTTAAGGGGGGGACCCTACGAGCAGTACTTC. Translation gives CASSLRGGPYEQYF.

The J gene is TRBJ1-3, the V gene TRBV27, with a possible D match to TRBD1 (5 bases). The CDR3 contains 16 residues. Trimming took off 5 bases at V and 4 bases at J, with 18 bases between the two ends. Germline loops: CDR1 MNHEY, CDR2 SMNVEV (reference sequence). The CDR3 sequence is CASSALGREAGNTIYF. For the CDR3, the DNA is TGTGCCAGCAGTGCCCTGGGCAGGGAGGCGGGAAACACCATATATTTT.

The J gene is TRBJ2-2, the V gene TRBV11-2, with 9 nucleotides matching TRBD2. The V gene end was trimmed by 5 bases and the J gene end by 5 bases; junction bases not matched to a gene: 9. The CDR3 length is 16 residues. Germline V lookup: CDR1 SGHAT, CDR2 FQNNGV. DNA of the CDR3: TGTGCCAGCAGCCTTATGGGACTAGCCGATACCGGGGAGCTGTTTTTT. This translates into CASSLMGLADTGELFF.

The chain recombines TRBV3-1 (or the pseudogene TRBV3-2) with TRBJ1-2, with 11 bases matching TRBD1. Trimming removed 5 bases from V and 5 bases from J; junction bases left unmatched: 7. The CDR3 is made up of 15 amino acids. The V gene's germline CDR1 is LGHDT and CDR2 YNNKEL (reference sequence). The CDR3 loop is CASSLRTGGAYGYTF. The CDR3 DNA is TGTGCCAGCAGCTTGCGGACAGGGGGCGCATATGGCTACACCTTC.

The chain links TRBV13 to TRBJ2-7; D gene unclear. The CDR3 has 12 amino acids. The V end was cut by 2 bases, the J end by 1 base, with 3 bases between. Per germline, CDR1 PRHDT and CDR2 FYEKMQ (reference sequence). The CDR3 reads CASSLLSYEQYF. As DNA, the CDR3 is TGTGCCAGCAGCTTACTGTCCTACGAGCAGTACTTC.

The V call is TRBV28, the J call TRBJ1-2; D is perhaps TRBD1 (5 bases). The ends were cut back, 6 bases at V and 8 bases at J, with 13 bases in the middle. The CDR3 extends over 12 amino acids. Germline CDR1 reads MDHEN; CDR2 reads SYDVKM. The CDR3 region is CASSEQVWGYTF. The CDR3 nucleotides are TGTGCCAGCAGCGAACAGGTTTGGGGCTACACCTTC.

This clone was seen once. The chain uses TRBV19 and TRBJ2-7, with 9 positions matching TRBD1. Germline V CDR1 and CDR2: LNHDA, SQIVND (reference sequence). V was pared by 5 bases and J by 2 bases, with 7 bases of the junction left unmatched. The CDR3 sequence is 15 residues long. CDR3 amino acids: CASSSRTGVTYEQYF. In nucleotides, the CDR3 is TGTGCCAGTAGTTCTCGGACAGGGGTTACCTACGAGCAGTACTTC.

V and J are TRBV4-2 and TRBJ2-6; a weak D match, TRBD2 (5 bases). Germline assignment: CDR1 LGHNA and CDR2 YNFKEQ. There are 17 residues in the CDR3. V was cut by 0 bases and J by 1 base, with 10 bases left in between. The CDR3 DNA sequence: TGTGCCAGCAGCCAAGATTCGAGAGGGTCTGGGGCCAACGTCCTGACTTTC. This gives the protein CASSQDSRGSGANVLTF.

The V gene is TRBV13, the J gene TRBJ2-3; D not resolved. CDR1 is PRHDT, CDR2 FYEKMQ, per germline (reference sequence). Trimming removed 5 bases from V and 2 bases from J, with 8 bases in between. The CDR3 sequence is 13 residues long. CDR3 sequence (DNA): TGTGCCAGCAGCCTCCTATACACAGATACGCAGTATTTT. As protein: CASSLLYTDTQYF. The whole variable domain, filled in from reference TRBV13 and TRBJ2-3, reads AAGVIQSPRHLIKEKRETATLKCYPIPRHDTVYWYQQGPGQDPQFLISFYEKMQSDKGSIPDRFSAQQFSDYHSELNMSSLELGDSALYFCASSLLYTDTQYFGPGTRLTVL.

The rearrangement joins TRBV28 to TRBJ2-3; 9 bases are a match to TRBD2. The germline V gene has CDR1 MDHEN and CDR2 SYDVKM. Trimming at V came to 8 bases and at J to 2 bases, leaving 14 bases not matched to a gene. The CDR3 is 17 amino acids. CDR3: CASGPPVRTSATDTQYF. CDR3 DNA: TGTGCCAGCGGACCCCCTGTCAGGACTAGCGCCACAGATACGCAGTATTTT.

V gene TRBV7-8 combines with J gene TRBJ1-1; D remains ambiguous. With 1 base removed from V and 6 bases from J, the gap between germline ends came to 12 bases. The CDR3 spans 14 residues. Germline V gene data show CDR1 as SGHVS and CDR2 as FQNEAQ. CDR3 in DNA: TGTGCCAGCAGCTTAGAGGTTGATTTACCTGAAGCTTTCTTT. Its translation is CASSLEVDLPEAFF.

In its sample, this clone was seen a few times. CDR3 in amino acids: CSAPRGEKQFF. CDR3 DNA sequence: TGCAGTGCTCCAAGGGGGGAAAAGCAGTTCTTC. The J gene is TRBJ2-1, the V gene TRBV20-1; D tentatively fits TRBD1 or TRBD2 (6 bases each). The CDR3 covers 11 residues. Germline assignment: CDR1 DFQATT and CDR2 SNEGSKA (reference sequence). Trimming shortened V by 5 bases and J by 11 bases, and 13 bases separated the two germline ends.

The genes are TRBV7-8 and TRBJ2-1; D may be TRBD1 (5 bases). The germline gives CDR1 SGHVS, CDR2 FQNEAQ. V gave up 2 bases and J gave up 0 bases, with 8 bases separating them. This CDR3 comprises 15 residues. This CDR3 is CASSLKGVSYNEQFF. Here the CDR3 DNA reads TGTGCCAGCAGCTTAAAAGGGGTCTCCTACAATGAGCAGTTCTTC.

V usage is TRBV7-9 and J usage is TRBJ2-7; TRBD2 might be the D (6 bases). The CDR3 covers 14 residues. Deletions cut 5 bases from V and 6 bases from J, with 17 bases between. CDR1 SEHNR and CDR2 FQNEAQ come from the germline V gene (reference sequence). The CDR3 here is CASSASAGRSEQYF. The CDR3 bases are TGTGCCAGCAGCGCCTCTGCGGGGAGGTCCGAGCAGTACTTC.

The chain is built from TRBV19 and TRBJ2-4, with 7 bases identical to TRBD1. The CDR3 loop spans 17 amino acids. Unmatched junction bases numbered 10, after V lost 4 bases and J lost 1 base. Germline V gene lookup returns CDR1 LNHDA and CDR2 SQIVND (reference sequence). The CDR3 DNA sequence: TGTGCCAGTAGTAAGGTCCGACAGGGATCGGCCAAAAACATTCAGTACTTC. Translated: CASSKVRQGSAKNIQYF.

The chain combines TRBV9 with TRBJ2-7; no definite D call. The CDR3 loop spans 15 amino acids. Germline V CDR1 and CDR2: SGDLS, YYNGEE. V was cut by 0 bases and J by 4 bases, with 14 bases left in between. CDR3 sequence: CASSVGPADVYEQYF. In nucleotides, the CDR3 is TGTGCCAGCAGCGTAGGGCCGGCGGACGTATACGAGCAGTACTTC.

Written as DNA, the CDR3 is TGTGCCAGCAGCTTTGGACCGTCCGGACAGGGGGCTGCCAATGAGCAGTTCTTC. Protein product: CASSFGPSGQGAANEQFF. The chain employs TRBV7-6 and TRBJ2-1; 11 bases agree with TRBD1. The length of the CDR3 is 18 residues. V was pared by 3 bases and J by 6 bases, with 13 bases of the junction left unmatched. Germline V gene lookup returns CDR1 SGHVS and CDR2 FNYEAQ. The whole variable domain, filled in from reference TRBV7-6 and TRBJ2-1, reads GAGVSQSPRYKVTKRGQDVALRCDPISGHVSLYWYRQALGQGPEFLTYFNYEAQQDKSGLPNDRFSAERPEGSISTLTIQRTEQRDSAMYRCASSFGPSGQGAANEQFFGPGTRLTVL.

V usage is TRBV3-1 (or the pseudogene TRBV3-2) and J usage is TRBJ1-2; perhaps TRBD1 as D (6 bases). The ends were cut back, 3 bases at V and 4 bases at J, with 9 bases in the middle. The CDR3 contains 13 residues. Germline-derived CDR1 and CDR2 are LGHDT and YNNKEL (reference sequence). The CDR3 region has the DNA TGTGCCAGCAGCCAGGGGGCGGGCTATGGCTACACCTTC. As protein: CASSQGAGYGYTF.

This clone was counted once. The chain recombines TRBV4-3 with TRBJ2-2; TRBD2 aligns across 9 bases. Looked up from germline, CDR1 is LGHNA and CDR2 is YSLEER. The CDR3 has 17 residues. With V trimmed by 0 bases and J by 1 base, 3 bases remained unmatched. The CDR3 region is CASSQDVLAGNTGELFF. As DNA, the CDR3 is TGCGCCAGCAGCCAAGATGTACTAGCGGGGAACACCGGGGAGCTGTTTTTT.

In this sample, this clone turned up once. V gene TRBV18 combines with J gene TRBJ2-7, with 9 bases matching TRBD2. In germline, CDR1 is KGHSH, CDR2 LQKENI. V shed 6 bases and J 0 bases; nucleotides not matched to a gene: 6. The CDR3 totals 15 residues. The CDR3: CASSLTSGSSYEQYF. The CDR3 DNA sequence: TGTGCCAGCTCTCTGACTAGCGGAAGCTCCTACGAGCAGTACTTC.

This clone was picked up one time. The CDR3 protein is CASSSSQIGPNEQFF. The CDR3, as DNA: TGTGCCAGCAGTTCCTCCCAGATCGGGCCAAATGAGCAGTTCTTC. The chain joins TRBV6-5 to TRBJ2-1; no clear D gene. Germline lookup yields CDR1 MNHEY and CDR2 SVGAGI. Deletions cut 4 bases from V and 7 bases from J, with 17 bases between. The CDR3 is 15 residues long.